What follows are 2 T cell receptor beta chains derived from one specimen sequenced in a study of blood T cell repertoires in COVID-19. The data were produced by immunoSEQ multiplex PCR, yet TCRdb's version contains in-frame clones alone and is incomplete. This table has roughly 230,000 clones, around 86% appearing once. The source material was PBMCs or T cells enriched from blood (not recorded which). The receptor set was obtained from a young man in a cohort exposed to, infected with or recovered from COVID-19 (not recorded which).

The chain employs TRBV15 and TRBJ2-5; D is possibly TRBD1 (5 bases). Germline V gene data show CDR1 as LNHNV and CDR2 as YYDKDF (reference sequence). The V gene lost 0 bases and the J gene lost 4 bases, with 12 bases spanning the gap. There are 15 residues in the CDR3. The DNA for the CDR3 is TGTGCCACCAGCAGAGATATAGGGGTCCCAGAGACCCAGTACTTC. Amino acids: CATSRDIGVPETQYF.

V gene TRBV5-1 combines with J gene TRBJ1-1; no clear D. From germline, CDR1 is SGHRS and CDR2 YFSETQ. The CDR3 runs to 15 residues. With 4 bases removed from V and 0 bases from J, the gap between germline ends came to 13 bases. The CDR3 loop reads CASSPTSRMNTEAFF. CDR3 coding DNA: TGCGCCAGCAGCCCGACGTCGAGGATGAACACTGAAGCTTTCTTT.